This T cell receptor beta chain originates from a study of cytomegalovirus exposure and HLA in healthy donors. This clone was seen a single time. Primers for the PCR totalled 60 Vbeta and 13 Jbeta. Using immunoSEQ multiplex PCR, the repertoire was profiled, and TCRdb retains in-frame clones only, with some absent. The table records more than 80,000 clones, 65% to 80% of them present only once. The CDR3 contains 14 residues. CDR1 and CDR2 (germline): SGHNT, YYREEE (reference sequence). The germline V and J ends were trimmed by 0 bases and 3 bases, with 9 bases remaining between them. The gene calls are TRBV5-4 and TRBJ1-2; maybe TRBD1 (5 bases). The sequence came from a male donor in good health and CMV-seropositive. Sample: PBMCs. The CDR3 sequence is CASSLAVRDYGYTF. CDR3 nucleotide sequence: TGTGCCAGCAGCTTGGCTGTCAGGGACTATGGCTACACCTTC.